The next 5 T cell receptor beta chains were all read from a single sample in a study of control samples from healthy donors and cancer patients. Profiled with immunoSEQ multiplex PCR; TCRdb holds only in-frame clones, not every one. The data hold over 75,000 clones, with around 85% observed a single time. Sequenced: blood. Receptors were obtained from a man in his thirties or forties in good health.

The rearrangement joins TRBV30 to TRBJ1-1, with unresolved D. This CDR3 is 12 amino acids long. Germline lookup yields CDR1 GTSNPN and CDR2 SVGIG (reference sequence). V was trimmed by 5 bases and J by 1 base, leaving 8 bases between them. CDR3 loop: CAWAPGNTEAFF. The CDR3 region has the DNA TGTGCCTGGGCCCCAGGGAACACTGAAGCTTTCTTT.

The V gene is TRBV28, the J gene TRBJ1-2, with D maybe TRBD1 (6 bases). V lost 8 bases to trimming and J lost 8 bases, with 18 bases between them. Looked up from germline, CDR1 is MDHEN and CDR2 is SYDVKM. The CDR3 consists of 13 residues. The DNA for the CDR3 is TGTGCCAGCCGGGAGGGAGGGGGGATAGGCTACACCTTC. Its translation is CASREGGGIGYTF.

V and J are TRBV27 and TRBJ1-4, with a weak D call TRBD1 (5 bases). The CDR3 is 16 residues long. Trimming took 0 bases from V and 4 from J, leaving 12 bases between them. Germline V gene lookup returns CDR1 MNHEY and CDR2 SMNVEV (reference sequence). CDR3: CASSLSGEGSNEKLFF. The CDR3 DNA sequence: TGTGCCAGCAGTTTATCGGGGGAAGGAAGTAATGAAAAACTGTTTTTT.

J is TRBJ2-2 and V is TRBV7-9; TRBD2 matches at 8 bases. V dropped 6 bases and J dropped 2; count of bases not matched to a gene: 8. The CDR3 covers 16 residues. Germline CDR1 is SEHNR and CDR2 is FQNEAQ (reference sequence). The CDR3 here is CASSREGLVNTGELFF. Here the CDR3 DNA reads TGTGCCAGCAGTCGAGAGGGACTAGTAAACACCGGGGAGCTGTTTTTT. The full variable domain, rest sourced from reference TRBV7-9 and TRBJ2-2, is DTGVSQNPRHKITKRGQNVTFRCDPISEHNRLYWYRQTLGQGPEFLTYFQNEAQLEKSRLLSDRFSAERPKGSFSTLEIQRTEQGDSAMYLCASSREGLVNTGELFFGEGSRLTVL.

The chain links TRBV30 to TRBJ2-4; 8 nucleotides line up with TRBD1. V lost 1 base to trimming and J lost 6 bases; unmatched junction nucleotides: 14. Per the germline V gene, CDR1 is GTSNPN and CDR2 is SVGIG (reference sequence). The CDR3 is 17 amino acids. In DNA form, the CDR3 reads TGTGCCTGGAGTGCAAGAGATCCTTGGACAGGGACAAACATTCAGTACTTC. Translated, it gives CAWSARDPWTGTNIQYF.